This TCR beta chain was retrieved from a study of CD8+ T cells in alopecia areata. The study's findings and limits: Clarity of TCR sharing across patients fell short of that in mice, possibly HLA-related. The study also sequences resident alphabeta T cells of normal skin in scalp samples. Lesional scalp exceeded normal scalp in clonality, especially in alopecia totalis/universalis.

PBMCs, the starting material, were the source of sorted CD4+ and CD8+ T cells. As to this clone: Antigen: not known.

RNA was extracted and reverse transcribed into cDNA as the sequencing template. Profiled with immunoSEQ multiplex PCR; TCRdb holds only in-frame clones, not every one. This table holds 110,000 or so clones, about 60% found once. Sequenced: CD4+ T cells sorted from blood. The clonotype originates from a human donor in good health.

CDR3 nucleotide sequence: TGTGCCAGCAGTGTGCACAATGAGCAGTTCTTC. This translates into CASSVHNEQFF. The chain is built from TRBV2 and TRBJ2-1, with D unresolved. This CDR3 is built from 11 residues. Trimming removed 4 bases at V and 5 bases at J, with 3 bases between. Germline loops: CDR1 SNHLY, CDR2 FYNNEI.